This T cell receptor beta chain was sequenced in a study of vaccination and CD4 T cells after COVID-19. Study outcomes and limitations: Only post-vaccination samples contained a median approximately 90% of the reactive clones in convalescent patients. Median SARS-CoV-2-reactive clonotypes rose from roughly 22 to 38, not significantly.

Oncomine TCR Beta short-read sequencing was applied to DNA from cultured CD4+ T cells. MiXCR, run by TCRdb on the PCR reads, gives a single entry per CDR3 protein. The sample comprises under 15,000 distinct CDR3 sequences, less than 65% of which are singletons, and approximately 12% rests with the top ten. About this clonotype: Its antigen is still unknown.

Deletions cut 2 bases from V and 3 bases from J, with 10 bases between. The CDR3 covers 15 residues. Germline V CDR1 and CDR2: MGHDK, SYGVNS. Treatment denoted: approximately nine-day PBMC culture with coronavirus spike peptide pools or control peptides (ViraFEST assay). ViraFEST stimulated the growth of antigen-specific T cells using peptide pools and subsequently profiled their TCRs by sequencing. Specimen: CD4+ T cells from blood, cultured in vitro. V and J are TRBV25-1 and TRBJ2-2, with D possibly matching TRBD1 (6 bases). This clonotype originated in a human donor who had recovered from COVID-19. CDR3 coding DNA: TGTGCCAGCAGTGAACAGGGGCTACACACCGGGGAGCTGTTTTTT. This encodes CASSEQGLHTGELFF.